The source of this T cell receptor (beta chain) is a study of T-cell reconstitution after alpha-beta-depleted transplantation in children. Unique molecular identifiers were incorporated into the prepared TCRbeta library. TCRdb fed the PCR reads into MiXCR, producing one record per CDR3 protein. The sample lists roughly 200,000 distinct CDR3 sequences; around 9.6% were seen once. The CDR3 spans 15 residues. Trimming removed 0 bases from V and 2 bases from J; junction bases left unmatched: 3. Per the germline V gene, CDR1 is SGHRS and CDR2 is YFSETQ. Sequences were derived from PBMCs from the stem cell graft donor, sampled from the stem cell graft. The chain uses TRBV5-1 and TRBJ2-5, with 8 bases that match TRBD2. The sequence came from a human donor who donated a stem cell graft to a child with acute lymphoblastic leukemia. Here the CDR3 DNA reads TGCGCCAGCAGCTTGGGGACTAGCCTACAAGAGACCCAGTACTTC. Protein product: CASSLGTSLQETQYF.